This entry features one T cell receptor (beta chain) sequence. Its antigen remains undetermined. Qualities for individual bases were not recorded, and no much larger clone is one base off. TCR cDNA was made using 5'RACE template switching, a step that added a universal primer site and unique molecular identifiers. Priming for cDNA synthesis came from both the TCR alpha and TCR beta constant segments. Library amplification involved two PCR steps, and the second step added sample barcodes and sequencing adapters. Sequencing of libraries was performed on Illumina HiSeq 2500 (2x100 bp) or NovaSeq (2x150 bp). In the source study's methods: MIGEC was used to demultiplex reads and collapse the reads into UMI consensus sequences, and MiXCR was used for V(D)J alignment. Clonotypes responding to the vaccine were identified with edgeR on replicate PBMC samples, with the criteria of FDR below 0.01 and a log2 fold change above 5 up to day 15. Bulk clonotypes were assigned CD4 or CD8 identity according to which sequenced CD4 or CD8 repertoire held them at higher abundance. TCRdb reprocessing: public reads trimmed at Q25 with fastp, clones called with MiXCR, in-frame beta chains kept. Each entry is one CDR3 protein sequence, shown with its most common DNA and genes. These V and J calls originate from TCRdb's pipeline instead of the authors' own analysis. The sample yields some 560,000 distinct CDR3 sequences; about 19% were counted once. More than 13% of the sample is held by the ten biggest clonotypes.

The data were taken from a study of T cells after yellow fever vaccination (dated by TCRdb to between 2018 and 2020). In terms of the full investigation: Libraries from fractions with low cell numbers were prepared with the SMART-Seq v4 Ultra Low Input RNA kit. The cohort comprised two healthy male donors, one aged 18 to 30 and one aged 30 to 39 years. Blood was drawn at multiple timepoints before and after primary and secondary immunization, with bulk PBMC replicates and cell subsets isolated. To follow T-cell clones before and after both primary and booster YFV17D yellow fever vaccination, bulk TCR alpha and beta repertoires underwent longitudinal sequencing.

Here is what the overall study found, with its caveats: The study included only two donors, which limits how far the findings can be generalized. After the booster, most of the clones that had expanded following primary vaccination were detected again (roughly 96% of CD4 and around nine tenths of CD8), which suggests that memory was broadly maintained. The secondary T-cell response was weaker than the primary response but faster, peaking on day 5 instead of day 15. Computational filtering was needed because FACS-sorted repertoires could contain abundant contaminating clonotypes from the bulk population. A small fraction of clonotypes appeared in both the CD4 and CD8 compartments, likely as a result of convergent recombination.

What this sample's treatment or condition label stands for: live attenuated yellow fever vaccine strain. At each blood-draw timepoint, two biological replicates of bulk PBMCs were obtained. PBMCs were isolated from peripheral blood using a standard Ficoll-Paque protocol. TriZol was used to extract RNA from bulk PBMCs, from CD4 and CD8 fractions, and from dextramer-positive and dextramer-negative fractions. The clonotype comes from a man younger than 45 who received the YFV17D yellow fever vaccine. This sample comprised PBMCs, obtained 15 days after the yellow fever booster vaccination.

The DNA sequence is TGTGCCAGCACCCATGGGGCTAGCGGCTCCTACGAGCAGTACTTC. This translates into CASTHGASGSYEQYF. The chain uses TRBV7-2 and TRBJ2-7; TRBD2 aligns with 7 central bases. The germline V gene encodes CDR1 SGHTA and CDR2 FQGNSA. V trim: 7 bases; J trim: 0 bases; unmatched bases: 9. CDR3 length: 15 amino acids, cysteine to phenylalanine. Only CDR3 DNA remains: 45 bases, in frame from the first base.